This T cell receptor beta chain originates from a study of blood T cell repertoires in COVID-19. About the study: Specimens from acute and convalescent COVID-19 originated in the United States, Italy and Spain. Sources were T cells, B-cell-depleted T cells, or PBMCs; the material itself was cDNA or gDNA.

Libraries were prepared by immunoSEQ multiplex PCR; TCRdb keeps only in-frame clonotypes and omits some of them. The table lists some 200,000 clones, about 90% of them singletons. Looked up from germline, CDR1 is SGHRS and CDR2 is YFSETQ. The CDR3 contains 13 residues. The V gene lost 2 bases and the J gene lost 6 bases, with 8 bases spanning the gap. V gene TRBV5-1 combines with J gene TRBJ2-2; the D gene is possibly TRBD2 (5 bases). The receptor comes from a man aged 25 to 45 with acute or convalescent COVID-19. Sequences were obtained from peripheral blood. The CDR3 region is CASSFIGAGELFF. The CDR3 bases are TGCGCCAGCAGCTTTATCGGGGCCGGGGAGCTGTTTTTT.